Below are 4 T cell receptor beta chains sequenced from a single sample in a study of CD8 T cells in Susac syndrome. Random hexamers were used to reverse transcribe the RNA input (0.5 to 1 ug). Each CDR3 protein is one row after TCRdb ran MiXCR on the immunoSEQ multiplex PCR reads. The data hold about 66,000 distinct CDR3 sequences, with 94% observed a single time. The sequenced material came from CD8+ T cells from PBMCs. The receptor set was obtained from a human donor with multiple sclerosis.

V and J are TRBV7-3 and TRBJ2-5, with 7 bases matching TRBD2. The V gene's germline CDR1 is SGHTA and CDR2 FQGTGA. The CDR3 extends over 18 amino acids. V lost 4 bases to trimming and J lost 2 bases; unmatched junction nucleotides: 16. This chain's CDR3 is CASSSGRSGTTFQETQYF. In nucleotides, the CDR3 is TGTGCCAGCAGCTCAGGGCGTTCCGGGACTACATTTCAAGAGACCCAGTACTTC.

The chain joins TRBV15 to TRBJ2-7; 8 bases fit TRBD1. The germline V gene encodes CDR1 LNHNV and CDR2 YYDKDF (reference sequence). This CDR3 spans 16 amino acids. J was trimmed by 3 bases and V by 4 bases; bases with no gene match: 11. The CDR3 sequence: CATSNSLMTGDYEQYF. The DNA of the CDR3 is TGTGCCACCAGCAACAGTCTGATGACAGGGGACTACGAGCAGTACTTC.

V is TRBV27 and J is TRBJ1-5; perhaps TRBD1 as D (6 bases). V lost 2 bases, J lost 2 bases, and 10 bases lay in between. The CDR3 extends over 15 amino acids. Germline values: CDR1 MNHEY, CDR2 SMNVEV (reference sequence). CDR3 residues: CASSLISGGNQPQHF. The CDR3 DNA reads as TGTGCCAGCAGTTTAATCTCAGGGGGCAATCAGCCCCAGCATTTT.

The genes are TRBV29-1 and TRBJ1-2, with a tentative D call TRBD1 (5 bases). CDR1 SQVTM and CDR2 ANQGSEA come from the germline V gene. Trimming removed 2 bases from V and 2 bases from J, with 9 bases in between. The CDR3 is 13 amino acids. The CDR3 reads CSVEQGPNYGYTF. As DNA, the CDR3 is TGCAGCGTTGAACAGGGCCCGAACTATGGCTACACCTTC. Together with reference TRBV29-1 and TRBJ1-2, the CDR3 gives the full variable domain: SAVISQKPSRDICQRGTSLTIQCQVDSQVTMMFWYRQQPGQSLTLIATANQGSEATYESGFVIDKFPISRPNLTFSTLTVSNMSPEDSSIYLCSVEQGPNYGYTFGSGTRLTVV.